This entry lists 11 T cell receptor beta chains sequenced from one sample in a study of cytomegalovirus exposure and HLA in healthy donors. 60 Vbeta and 13 Jbeta primers were used in PCR. Assay used: immunoSEQ multiplex PCR; TCRdb lists only in-frame clones, some missing. The profile shows about 180,000 clones, 82% of them singletons. The sequenced sample was PBMCs. These receptors all come from a man in his forties in good health and CMV-seronegative.

The gene calls are TRBV6-5 and TRBJ1-1, with 7 bases lining up with TRBD1. This CDR3 has 14 amino acids. Germline V CDR1 and CDR2: MNHEY, SVGAGI. The trim removed 7 bases at V and 0 bases at J, leaving 5 bases unmatched. The CDR3 reads CASTRDSMNTEAFF. CDR3 in DNA: TGTGCCAGCACCCGGGACAGCATGAACACTGAAGCTTTCTTT.

The V call is TRBV5-1, the J call TRBJ1-6; D not resolved. This CDR3 comprises 15 residues. Trimming took off 1 base at V and 6 bases at J, with 11 bases between the two ends. From germline, CDR1 is SGHRS and CDR2 YFSETQ. The CDR3 region has the DNA TGCGCCAGCAGCTTGCATGGAGTAGGTAATTCACCCCTCCACTTT. Translating it yields CASSLHGVGNSPLHF.

This clone was recorded a few times. The V call is TRBV28, the J call TRBJ1-5; D perhaps matches TRBD1 (5 bases). The CDR3 is 17 amino acids. Per germline, CDR1 MDHEN and CDR2 SYDVKM. V gave up 3 bases and J gave up 4 bases, with 19 bases separating them. The CDR3 sequence is CASSFSPPRAGNQPQHF. CDR3 bases: TGTGCCAGCAGTTTCTCCCCCCCCCGGGCAGGGAATCAGCCCCAGCATTTT. Combining the CDR3 with reference TRBV28 and TRBJ1-5 gives the whole variable domain DVKVTQSSRYLVKRTGEKVFLECVQDMDHENMFWYRQDPGLGLRLIYFSYDVKMKEKGDIPEGYSVSREKKERFSLILESASTNQTSMYLCASSFSPPRAGNQPQHFGDGTRLSIL.

The chain combines TRBV5-5 with TRBJ1-1; no firm D call. This CDR3 contains 15 residues. Per germline, CDR1 SGHKS and CDR2 YYEKEE (reference sequence). The germline V and J ends were trimmed by 0 bases and 0 bases, with 9 bases remaining between them. As DNA, the CDR3 is TGTGCCAGCAGCTTGGCCCCCCGGGTGAACACTGAAGCTTTCTTT. Its translation: CASSLAPRVNTEAFF.

V and J are TRBV5-1 and TRBJ2-7, with a possible D match to TRBD1 (5 bases). In germline, CDR1 is SGHRS, CDR2 YFSETQ. Trimming stripped 5 bases from V and 5 bases from J, with 11 bases between. The CDR3 is 12 residues long. The CDR3, as DNA: TGCGCCAGCAGTTCGAAGGGGAACGAGCAGTACTTC. Amino acids: CASSSKGNEQYF.

The rearrangement uses TRBV6-4 and TRBJ2-1; maybe TRBD2 (6 bases). CDR1 is MRHNA and CDR2 is SNTAGT in the germline V gene. The CDR3 runs to 15 residues. V was clipped by 2 bases and J by 2 bases, with 10 bases between them. The CDR3 DNA sequence: TGTGCCAGCAGTGACGGAGGGAGAGCCTACAATGAGCAGTTCTTC. Protein product: CASSDGGRAYNEQFF.

V usage is TRBV7-9 and J usage is TRBJ1-2, with a tentative D call TRBD1 (6 bases). Per germline, CDR1 SEHNR and CDR2 FQNEAQ (reference sequence). The V gene lost 6 bases and the J gene lost 4 bases, with 15 bases spanning the gap. The length of the CDR3 is 14 residues. DNA for the CDR3: TGTGCCAGCAGTCCAACAGGGAAGGGCTATGGCTACACCTTC. This translates into CASSPTGKGYGYTF.

J is TRBJ2-1 and V is TRBV20-1; D not resolved. The germline gives CDR1 DFQATT, CDR2 SNEGSKA (reference sequence). Trimming stripped 5 bases from V and 7 bases from J, with 9 bases between. The CDR3 spans 11 residues. The CDR3 nucleotides read TGCAGTGCTTTCAGGTGGAATGAGCAGTTCTTC. Amino acid sequence: CSAFRWNEQFF.

This clone was detected only once. J is TRBJ2-2 and V is TRBV9; TRBD1 matches 7 bases. The J segment lost 4 bases and the V segment lost 2 bases, leaving 5 bases of the junction unmatched. CDR3 length: 15 amino acids. Germline V gene lookup returns CDR1 SGDLS and CDR2 YYNGEE. The DNA of the CDR3 is TGTGCCAGCAGCGTCCGGGACAGCCCCACCGGGGAGCTGTTTTTT. Translating it yields CASSVRDSPTGELFF.

This chain uses TRBV5-8 with TRBJ1-3; D remains unclear. This CDR3 is 15 amino acids long. CDR1 SGHTS and CDR2 YDEGEE come from the germline V gene. The germline V and J ends were trimmed by 4 bases and 0 bases, with 11 bases remaining between them. In DNA, the CDR3 is TGTGCCAGCAGCCCTTTCATGGCCTCTGGAAACACCATATATTTT. It yields the protein CASSPFMASGNTIYF.

V usage is TRBV29-1 and J usage is TRBJ1-5; 11 nucleotides match TRBD1. The germline V gene encodes CDR1 SQVTM and CDR2 ANQGSEA. CDR3 length equals 14 residues. The trim removed 6 bases at V and 3 bases at J, leaving 4 bases unmatched. The chain's CDR3 is CSVRDRGFNQPQHF. The CDR3 bases are TGCAGCGTCCGGGACAGGGGGTTCAATCAGCCCCAGCATTTT.